Listed below are T cell receptor beta chains from one sample, sequenced in a study of T cell repertoires in cytomegalovirus infection. TCRdb re-analysed the reads in MiXCR, keeping a single row per CDR3 protein. In the table there are about 160,000 distinct CDR3 sequences, about 15% of which are singletons. The sequenced material came from CD8+ T cells from PBMCs. The origin of the receptors is a human donor in good health (CMV status not recorded). Some clones in this sample may be carry-over from other donors' samples. Each CDR3 is given with its conserved first and last residue. A D gene is named only where the DNA matches it firmly. Size tells how often a clone was seen (once, few, many) or the class of an expanded clone, and some rows leave it out.

V gene	D gene	clone size	CDR3 length	J gene	CDR3 DNA	CDR3 protein
TRBV7-6	-	-	13	TRBJ1-1	TGTGCCAGCAGTTCACCAGGGTTCACTGAAGCTTTCTTT	CASSSPGFTEAFF
TRBV7-2	-	few	15	TRBJ2-7	TGTGCCAGCAGCTTAGTAACCGGGACACCCTACGAGCAGTACTTC	CASSLVTGTPYEQYF
TRBV6-6	-	-	13	TRBJ2-7	TGTGCCAGCAGTTATGGGACGGTCTACGAGCAGTACTTC	CASSYGTVYEQYF
TRBV5-1	-	-	12	TRBJ2-1	TGCGCCAGCAGCTCGGCCTACAATGAGCAGTTCTTC	CASSSAYNEQFF
TRBV12-3/TRBV12-4	-	many	14	TRBJ2-1	TGTGCCAGCAGTTTCTTAGCTCGGTTTAATGAGCAGTTCTTC	CASSFLARFNEQFF
TRBV28	TRBD2	few	15	TRBJ2-1	TGTGCCAGTACCCCTGGGACTAGCGGCTACAGTGAGCAGTTCTTC	CASTPGTSGYSEQFF
TRBV7-2	TRBD2	-	22	TRBJ2-6	TGTGCCAGCAGCTTAAGAATAGCGGGACCGATATCTACCGCCTCTGGGGCCAACGTCCTGACTTTC	CASSLRIAGPISTASGANVLTF
TRBV7-9	-	few	11	TRBJ1-2	TGTGCCAGCACGGGACACTATGGCTACACCTTC	CASTGHYGYTF
TRBV10-2	TRBD1	-	13	TRBJ1-1	TGCGCCAGCAGCGCGACAGGGGGCACTGAAGCTTTCTTT	CASSATGGTEAFF
TRBV19	TRBD1	-	12	TRBJ1-1	TGTGCCAGTATTGGACAGGGGACCGAAGCTTTCTTT	CASIGQGTEAFF
TRBV19	-	few	14	TRBJ2-7	TGTGCCAGTAGTACCGGAACAGGCTCCTACGAGCGGTACTTC	CASSTGTGSYERYF
TRBV7-8	TRBD2	many	15	TRBJ2-7	TGTGCCAGCAGCTTAGCATTTGCGGGAGATGACGAGCAGTACTTC	CASSLAFAGDDEQYF
TRBV28	-	few	18	TRBJ2-1	TGTGCCAGCAGTTCCTCCGGCAGGGGAATCTACCACTACAATGAGCAGTTCTTC	CASSSSGRGIYHYNEQFF
TRBV6-2/TRBV6-3	-	-	11	TRBJ2-1	TGTGCCAGCCTCACGGCGGGGGAGCAGTTCTTC	CASLTAGEQFF
TRBV4-1	-	-	15	TRBJ2-3	TGCGCCAGCAGCCAAGAGGGCGGTCGCACAGATACGCAGTATTTT	CASSQEGGRTDTQYF
TRBV2	-	many	12	TRBJ1-2	TGTGCGTCCAGCTGGGAAAACGATGGCTACACCTTC	CASSWENDGYTF
TRBV7-6	-	few	15	TRBJ2-5	TGTGCCAGCAGCCGGGATTATGGGGACCAAGAGACCCAGTACTTC	CASSRDYGDQETQYF
TRBV20-1	-	-	14	TRBJ2-7	TGCAGTGCTCTCTCGCAGGGGACTTCCTACGAGCAGTACTTC	CSALSQGTSYEQYF
TRBV7-8	-	few	18	TRBJ2-1	TGTGCCAGCAGCTTAGGGGTTATAGGCCCCCCCCCCTACAATGAGCAGTTCTTC	CASSLGVIGPPPYNEQFF
TRBV14	-	-	15	TRBJ2-5	TGTGCCAGCAGCCTCCGACGGGGCGGTGGAGAGACCCAGTACTTC	CASSLRRGGGETQYF
TRBV6-5	-	few	15	TRBJ2-1	TGTGCCAGCAGCCCCCAGTTAGCGGTTTACAATGAGCAGTTCTTC	CASSPQLAVYNEQFF
TRBV12-3/TRBV12-4	TRBD1	-	16	TRBJ2-6	TGTGCCAGTTCGACAGGGGGCACTCTTAGGGCCAACGTCCTGACTTTC	CASSTGGTLRANVLTF
TRBV7-9	TRBD2	few	16	TRBJ2-1	TGTGCCAGCAGCTTAGTTTCGTGGGAGGGGTCGGAGGAGCAGTTCTTC	CASSLVSWEGSEEQFF
TRBV7-9	-	-	15	TRBJ2-1	TGTGCCAGCAGCTCCACCGGGCAGTCCTACAATGAGCAGTTCTTC	CASSSTGQSYNEQFF
TRBV9	TRBD2	few	17	TRBJ2-2	TGTGCCAGCAGCGCCGGGACTAGCGGGATGATTACCAGGGAGCTGTTTTTT	CASSAGTSGMITRELFF
TRBV4-3	-	-	15	TRBJ1-2	TGCGCCAGCAGCCAAGATTCCGAGGTCAACTATGGCTACACCTTC	CASSQDSEVNYGYTF
TRBV27	-	-	11	TRBJ2-7	TGTGCCACGGGGTTTCCCTACGAGCAGTACTTC	CATGFPYEQYF
TRBV28	-	-	14	TRBJ2-5	TGTGCCAGCAGTTTCTTACAGGGTCAAGAGACCCAGTACTTC	CASSFLQGQETQYF
TRBV6-5	TRBD2	few	17	TRBJ2-3	TGTGCCAGCAGTCCCTGGACTAGCGGGGACCCCACAGATACGCAGTATTTT	CASSPWTSGDPTDTQYF
TRBV4-3	-	few	13	TRBJ1-2	TGCGCCAGCAGCCAAGACCCAGGGGATGGCTACACCTTC	CASSQDPGDGYTF
TRBV12-3/TRBV12-4	TRBD1	few	15	TRBJ1-2	TGTGCCAGCAGTCCCCCGGGACAGGAGTACTATGGCTACACCTTC	CASSPPGQEYYGYTF
TRBV13	-	-	14	TRBJ2-7	TGTGCCAGCAGCGTGGACAGAAACTCCTACGAGCAGTACTTC	CASSVDRNSYEQYF